Below, 17 T cell receptor beta chains from the same sample are listed, as sequenced in a study of blood T cell repertoires in COVID-19. The assay was immunoSEQ multiplex PCR, and TCRdb's table has in-frame clones only and misses some. Of fewer than 400,000 clones in the sample, approximately 89% were seen once. Material: peripheral blood. Every receptor here comes from a woman in her twenties or thirties with COVID-19, enrolled during active disease.

This chain joins TRBV9 and TRBJ1-1; no clear D gene. Trimming shortened V by 4 bases and J by 6 bases, and 16 bases separated the two germline ends. The length of the CDR3 is 14 residues. In germline, CDR1 is SGDLS, CDR2 YYNGEE. CDR3 loop: CASSPPPAGAEAFF. DNA of the CDR3: TGTGCCAGCAGCCCCCCCCCAGCCGGGGCTGAAGCTTTCTTT.

This rearrangement joins TRBV6-6 to TRBJ2-6; 7 positions agree with TRBD1. Germline V CDR1 and CDR2: MNHNY, SVGAGI (reference sequence). The CDR3 totals 17 residues. J was trimmed by 0 bases and V by 5 bases; bases with no gene match: 7. The CDR3 here is CASSQTGTSSGANVLTF. In DNA, the CDR3 is TGTGCCAGCAGTCAGACAGGGACGAGCTCTGGGGCCAACGTCCTGACTTTC.

The chain recombines TRBV4-1 with TRBJ1-2; 7 bases align to TRBD1. Germline V gene sequence: CDR1 MGHRA, CDR2 YSYEKL. V lost 5 bases, J lost 2 bases, and 5 bases stayed unmatched. This CDR3 is built from 14 residues. CDR3 nucleotide sequence: TGCGCCAGCAGCGGAAAACAGGGGAACTATGGCTACACCTTC. The encoded protein is CASSGKQGNYGYTF.

This rearrangement joins TRBV6-2 or TRBV6-3 to TRBJ1-2, with D perhaps TRBD1 (6 bases). The CDR3 totals 17 residues. Deletions cut 5 bases from V and 2 bases from J, with 21 bases between. Germline V gives CDR1 MNHEY, CDR2 SVGEGT. CDR3 sequence reads: CASSTKGTTKQNYGYTF. The CDR3 DNA reads TGTGCCAGCAGTACGAAAGGGACAACAAAACAGAACTATGGCTACACCTTC.

This chain connects TRBV3-1 (or the pseudogene TRBV3-2) to TRBJ1-2; TRBD1 matches 8 bases. CDR3 length: 17 residues. The germline gives CDR1 LGHDT, CDR2 YNNKEL (reference sequence). Losses at the gene ends were 1 base for V and 1 base for J; bases not matched to a gene: 8. The CDR3 spells CASSQVGQDFYNYGYTF. CDR3 nucleotide sequence: TGTGCCAGCAGCCAAGTGGGACAGGATTTCTATAACTATGGCTACACCTTC.

The V gene is TRBV4-1, the J gene TRBJ2-2, with TRBD2 matching over 8 bases. CDR1 is MGHRA and CDR2 is YSYEKL in the germline V gene. After removal of 5 bases from V and 4 bases from J, the junction contained 6 bases not matched to a gene. The CDR3 spans 15 residues. CDR3 nucleotides: TGCGCCAGCAGCGGGACTAGGGGCGGCACCGGGGAGCTGTTTTTT. Residues: CASSGTRGGTGELFF.

This rearrangement joins TRBV6-6 to TRBJ1-5; 9 nucleotides match TRBD1. V lost 8 bases to trimming and J lost 1 base; unmatched junction nucleotides: 9. The CDR3 runs to 16 residues. The V gene's germline CDR1 is MNHNY and CDR2 SVGAGI (reference sequence). For the CDR3, the DNA is TGTGCCAGCCGTACCGGGACAGGGTACAGCAATCAGCCCCAGCATTTT. This codes for CASRTGTGYSNQPQHF.

The chain joins TRBV7-9 to TRBJ1-6; D gene uncertain. Trimming cost V 1 base and J 7 bases, with 5 bases left between them. This CDR3 contains 13 residues. CDR1 is SEHNR, CDR2 FQNEAQ, per germline (reference sequence). Here the CDR3 DNA reads TGTGCCAGCAGCTTAGAACGGAATTCACCCCTCCACTTT. Translation: CASSLERNSPLHF.

The rearrangement links TRBV6-5 to TRBJ2-1, with D perhaps matching TRBD1 (5 bases). Deletions cut 5 bases from V and 4 bases from J, with 9 bases between. Germline CDR1 MNHEY, CDR2 SVGAGI. The CDR3 has 13 residues. The CDR3 nucleotides read TGTGCCAGCAGTCGACAGTTATACAATGAGCAGTTCTTC. Translation: CASSRQLYNEQFF.

This clone was seen only once. The chain joins TRBV3-1 (or the pseudogene TRBV3-2) to TRBJ2-5; 7 nucleotides align to TRBD2. The length of the CDR3 is 14 residues. Germline V lookup: CDR1 LGHDT, CDR2 YNNKEL (reference sequence). V shed 2 bases, J shed 4 bases, and the junction held 4 bases outside the gene matches. The CDR3 bases are TGTGCCAGCAGCCAACTTGGGGGGGGAGAGACCCAGTACTTC. Amino acids: CASSQLGGGETQYF.

The CDR3 DNA reads TGTGCCATCAGTGAGTCTGGACAGAGTGGCTACACCTTC. The encoded protein is CAISESGQSGYTF. The gene calls are TRBV10-3 and TRBJ1-2, with a tentative D call TRBD1 (6 bases). Trimming stripped 0 bases from V and 7 bases from J, with 9 bases between. This CDR3 comprises 13 residues. The V gene's germline CDR1 is ENHRY and CDR2 SYGVKD.

This clone has only one observation. This chain uses TRBV7-2 with TRBJ2-7, with TRBD2 matching 8 bases. This CDR3 comprises 13 residues. Germline CDR1 is SGHTA and CDR2 is FQGNSA. The trim removed 6 bases at V and 6 bases at J, leaving 7 bases unmatched. CDR3 nucleotide sequence: TGTGCCAGCAGTGGGCGGGGGGTTGCCGAGCAGTACTTC. Translation gives CASSGRGVAEQYF.

The V and J genes are TRBV6-2 or TRBV6-3 and TRBJ1-6; the D is unclear. Germline CDR1 is MNHEY and CDR2 is SVGEGT. Trimming cost V 0 bases and J 7 bases, with 10 bases left between them. The CDR3 runs 15 residues. The CDR3 loop reads CASSYSSGLNSPLHF. Written as DNA, the CDR3 is TGTGCCAGCAGTTACTCGAGCGGCCTAAATTCACCCCTCCACTTT.

CDR3 loop: CASSSSLGVTEAFF. For the CDR3, the DNA is TGTGCCAGCAGCTCGTCCCTCGGGGTCACTGAAGCTTTCTTT. This chain connects TRBV11-3 to TRBJ1-1, with D uncertain. Between the trimmed V and J ends, which lost 4 bases and 4 bases, there was a span of 13 bases. Germline CDR1 reads SGHNT; CDR2 reads YENEEA. This CDR3 region has 14 residues.

Points on this clone: The germline gene is not matched at one end of the junction; a read error may be the cause. The chain has TRBV5-6 and TRBJ1-1; D is undetermined. The CDR3 covers 11 residues. CDR1 and CDR2 (germline): SGHDT, YYEEEE. The CDR3 DNA reads as TGTGCCAGCAGTTTGGGAGGGGAAGCTTTCTTT. Its translation is CASSLGGEAFF. Filled out from reference TRBV5-6 and TRBJ1-1, the complete variable domain reads DAGVTQSPTHLIKTRGQQVTLRCSPKSGHDTVSWYQQALGQGPQFIFQYYEEEERQRGNFPDRFSGHQFPNYSSELNVNALLLGDSALYLCASSLGGEAFFGQGTRLTVV.

This clone was detected once. This sequence joins TRBV4-3 and TRBJ2-3; 9 bases match TRBD2. This CDR3 has 16 amino acids. Looked up from germline, CDR1 is LGHNA and CDR2 is YSLEER. The trim removed 0 bases at V and 4 bases at J, leaving 5 bases unmatched. The CDR3 coding sequence is TGCGCCAGCAGCCAAGAGGTTAGCGGGGGATCAGATACGCAGTATTTT. This gives the protein CASSQEVSGGSDTQYF.

V is TRBV28 and J is TRBJ1-1; D is perhaps TRBD1 (5 bases). V was shortened by 6 bases and J by 7 bases, with 9 bases between the two germline ends. This CDR3 is 11 amino acids long. Germline values: CDR1 MDHEN, CDR2 SYDVKM. The CDR3 spells CASSLTGEAFF. The CDR3 nucleotides are TGTGCCAGCAGCCTAACAGGTGAAGCTTTCTTT.